This entry features one T cell receptor beta chain sequence. The data were taken from a study of T-cell reconstitution after alpha-beta-depleted transplantation in children. V dropped 5 bases and J dropped 5; count of bases not matched to a gene: 9. Germline CDR1 SGHTA, CDR2 FQGNSA. The CDR3 is 16 amino acids. The library targeted TCRbeta and was prepared with unique molecular identifiers. TCRdb re-derived calls from the PCR reads in MiXCR, one entry per CDR3 protein. Of some 300,000 distinct CDR3 sequences in the sample, under 13% are singletons; the top ten hold about 2.3%. The source of this sequence is a human donor who donated a stem cell graft to a child with acute lymphoblastic leukemia. J is TRBJ2-2 and V is TRBV7-2, with 9 bases that match TRBD2. The source was PBMCs from the stem cell graft donor, collected from the stem cell graft. CDR3 loop: CASSPRGREGTGELFF. CDR3 bases: TGTGCCAGCAGCCCCCGGGGGCGGGAGGGGACCGGGGAGCTGTTTTTT.